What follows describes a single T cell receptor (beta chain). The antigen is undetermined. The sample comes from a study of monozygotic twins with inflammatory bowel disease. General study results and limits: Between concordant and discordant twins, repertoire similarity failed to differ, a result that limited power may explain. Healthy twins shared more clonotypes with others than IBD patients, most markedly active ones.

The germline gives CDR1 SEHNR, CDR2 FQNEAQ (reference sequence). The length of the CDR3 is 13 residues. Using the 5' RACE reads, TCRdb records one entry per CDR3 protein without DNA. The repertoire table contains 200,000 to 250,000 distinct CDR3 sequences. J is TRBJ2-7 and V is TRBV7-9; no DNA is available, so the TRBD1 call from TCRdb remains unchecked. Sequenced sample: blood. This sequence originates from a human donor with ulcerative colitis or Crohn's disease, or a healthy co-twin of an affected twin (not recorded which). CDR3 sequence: CATAGQATYEQYF.